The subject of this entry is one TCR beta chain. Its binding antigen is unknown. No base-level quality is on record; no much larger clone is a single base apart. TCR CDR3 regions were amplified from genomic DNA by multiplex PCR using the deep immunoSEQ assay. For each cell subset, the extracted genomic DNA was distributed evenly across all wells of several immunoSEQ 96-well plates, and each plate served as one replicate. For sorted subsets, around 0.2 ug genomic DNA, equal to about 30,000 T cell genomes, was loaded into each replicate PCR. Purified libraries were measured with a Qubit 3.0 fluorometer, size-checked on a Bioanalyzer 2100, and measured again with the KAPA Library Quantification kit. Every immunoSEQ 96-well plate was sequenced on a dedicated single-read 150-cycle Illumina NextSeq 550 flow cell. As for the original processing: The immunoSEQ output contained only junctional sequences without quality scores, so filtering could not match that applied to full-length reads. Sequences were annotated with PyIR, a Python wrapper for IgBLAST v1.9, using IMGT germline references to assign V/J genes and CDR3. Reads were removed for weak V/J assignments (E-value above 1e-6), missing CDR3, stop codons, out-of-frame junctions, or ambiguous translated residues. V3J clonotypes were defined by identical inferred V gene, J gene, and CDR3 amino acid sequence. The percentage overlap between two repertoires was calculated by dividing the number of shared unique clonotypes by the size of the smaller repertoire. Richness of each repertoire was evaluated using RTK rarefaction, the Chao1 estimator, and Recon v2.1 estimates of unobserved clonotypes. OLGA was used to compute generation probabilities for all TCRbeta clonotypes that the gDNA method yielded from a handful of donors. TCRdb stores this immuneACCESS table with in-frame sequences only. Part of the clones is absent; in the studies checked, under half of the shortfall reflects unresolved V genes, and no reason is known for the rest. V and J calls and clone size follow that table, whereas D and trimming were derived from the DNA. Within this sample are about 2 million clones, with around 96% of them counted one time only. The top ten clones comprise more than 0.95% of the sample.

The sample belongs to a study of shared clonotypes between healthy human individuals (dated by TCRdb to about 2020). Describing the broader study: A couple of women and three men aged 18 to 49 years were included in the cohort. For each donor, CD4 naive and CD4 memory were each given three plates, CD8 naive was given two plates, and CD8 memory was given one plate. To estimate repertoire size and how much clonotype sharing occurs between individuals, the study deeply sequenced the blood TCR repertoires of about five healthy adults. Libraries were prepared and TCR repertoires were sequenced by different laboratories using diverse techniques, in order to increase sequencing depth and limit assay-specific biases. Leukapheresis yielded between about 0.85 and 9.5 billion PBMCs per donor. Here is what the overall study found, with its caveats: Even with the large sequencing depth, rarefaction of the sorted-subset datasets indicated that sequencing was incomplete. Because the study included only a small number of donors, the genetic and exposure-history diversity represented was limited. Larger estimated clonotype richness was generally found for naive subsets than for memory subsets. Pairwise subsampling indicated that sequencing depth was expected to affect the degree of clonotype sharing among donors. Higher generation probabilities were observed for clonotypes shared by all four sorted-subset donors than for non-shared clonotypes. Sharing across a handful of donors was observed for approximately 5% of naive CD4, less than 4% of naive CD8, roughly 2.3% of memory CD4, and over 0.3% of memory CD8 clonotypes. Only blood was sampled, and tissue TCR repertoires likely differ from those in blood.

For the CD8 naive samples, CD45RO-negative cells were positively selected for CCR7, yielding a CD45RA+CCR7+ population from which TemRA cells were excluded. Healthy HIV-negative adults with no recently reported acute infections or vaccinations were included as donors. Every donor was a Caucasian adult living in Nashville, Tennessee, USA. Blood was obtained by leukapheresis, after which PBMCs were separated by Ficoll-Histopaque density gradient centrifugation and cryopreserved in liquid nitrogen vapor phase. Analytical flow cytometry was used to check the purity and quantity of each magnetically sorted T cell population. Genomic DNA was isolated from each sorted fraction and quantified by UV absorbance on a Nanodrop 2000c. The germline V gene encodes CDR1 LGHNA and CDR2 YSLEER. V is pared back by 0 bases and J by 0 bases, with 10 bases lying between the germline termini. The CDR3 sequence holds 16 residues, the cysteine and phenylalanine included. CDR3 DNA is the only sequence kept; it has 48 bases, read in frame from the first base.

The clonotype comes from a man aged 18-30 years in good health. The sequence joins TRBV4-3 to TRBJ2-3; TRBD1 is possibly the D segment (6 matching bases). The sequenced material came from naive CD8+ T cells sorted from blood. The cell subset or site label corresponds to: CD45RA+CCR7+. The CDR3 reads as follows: CASSQEVQGSTDTQYF. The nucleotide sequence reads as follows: TGCGCCAGCAGCCAAGAAGTCCAGGGGAGCACAGATACGCAGTATTTT.